The clone carrying this T cell receptor (beta chain) was seen only once. No antigen is known for it. V was pared by 0 bases and J by 11 bases, with 10 bases between. Germline V gene sequence: CDR1 MGHRA, CDR2 YSYEKL. The CDR3 runs 12 residues. The sample comes from a study of T cell repertoires and Cas9 in healthy adults. Overall study context: Multi-effector potency, cytotoxicity and lineage were assessed in SpCas9-reactive CD4 and CD8 T cells.

General study results and limits: Reportedly, SpCas9-reactive effector T cell proliferation and function were mitigated by SpCas9-reactive Tregs in vitro.

Profiled with immunoSEQ multiplex PCR; TCRdb holds only in-frame clones, not every one. In the table there are some 20,000 clones, about 89% of which are singletons. The chain combines TRBV4-1 with TRBJ2-5; the D gene is possibly TRBD2 (5 bases). The receptor was isolated from a human donor in good health. Input material: CD4+ effector T cells (CD127+, CD25-, CD137-, CD154-) from PBMCs; culture status not recorded. The CDR3 nucleotides are TGCGCCAGCAGCCAAGAGGTCGGGGAGCAGTACTTC. It encodes CASSQEVGEQYF.